Shown below are 5 T cell receptor beta chains from a single sample sequenced in a study of blood T cells in healthy people across ages. Primed by a sample-barcoded 5' primer and a J-beta primer mix, a second PCR proceeded for roughly 7 to 11 cycles. TCRdb re-analysed the 5' RACE reads in MiXCR, keeping a single row per CDR3 protein. The table has around 790,000 distinct CDR3 sequences, around 42% seen once; the top ten hold around 18%. Sequenced: blood. The source is a man aged 55 to 70 in good health.

This clonotype was counted a few times. The J gene is TRBJ2-7, the V gene TRBV28, with a tentative D call TRBD1 (5 bases). CDR1 and CDR2 (germline): MDHEN, SYDVKM. This CDR3 has 13 residues. The V end was cut by 5 bases, the J end by 3 bases, with 11 bases between. This chain's CDR3 is CASSNPDSYEQYF. The CDR3 DNA reads as TGTGCCAGCAGTAACCCTGACAGCTACGAGCAGTACTTC.

The gene calls are TRBV6-1 and TRBJ2-7; D not certain. The germline V gene has CDR1 MNHNS and CDR2 SASEGT. Trimming stripped 1 base from V and 0 bases from J, with 13 bases between. CDR3 length: 16 residues. CDR3 nucleotide sequence: TGTGCCAGCAGTGAAGAGGTAGGAGAAGCCTCCTACGAGCAGTACTTC. Residues: CASSEEVGEASYEQYF.

This clonotype has a single count. This chain joins TRBV29-1 and TRBJ2-7; perhaps TRBD1 as D (5 bases). The CDR3 runs to 12 residues. Trimming removed 3 bases at V and 7 bases at J, with 13 bases between. Germline-derived CDR1 and CDR2 are SQVTM and ANQGSEA. CDR3 protein: CSVDELDNEQYF. The CDR3 DNA reads as TGCAGCGTTGACGAGCTGGACAATGAGCAGTACTTC.

A single count supports this clonotype. The CDR3 bases are TGTGCCAGCAGTGAAGACCTAGGCAATGAGCAGTTCTTC. Translation gives CASSEDLGNEQFF. The chain couples TRBV2 to TRBJ2-1; D remains unclear. CDR1 SNHLY and CDR2 FYNNEI come from the germline V gene. Trimming shortened V by 1 base and J by 6 bases, and 7 bases separated the two germline ends. The CDR3 spans 13 residues.

This clonotype was picked up a small number of times. The chain combines TRBV5-1 with TRBJ2-5, with 9 bases identical to TRBD1. The J call may be faulty, since TRBJ2-7 better matches the DNA end. Germline V lookup: CDR1 SGHRS, CDR2 YFSETQ. This CDR3 has 13 residues. CDR3 loop: CASSSGTGFEQYF. The CDR3 DNA reads as TGCGCCAGCAGTTCCGGGACAGGGTTCGAGCAGTACTTC.